The T cell receptor beta chain under discussion was sequenced for a study of vaccination effects on CD4 cells after COVID-19 (dated by TCRdb to 2021 to 2024). Study-wide context: The ViraFEST assay stimulated PBMC with viral peptide pools and then used TCR sequencing to identify antigen-specific CD4+ T cell clonotypes by expansion. Each well held two million PBMC cultured in IMDM containing about 5.4% human AB serum, 9.5 to 10 IU/ml IL-2 and gentamicin, along with roughly 10 ug/ml peptides. Across the study, the median time from the second dose to post-vaccine sampling was 72 days (range 14 to 241). Cultures from other donors in the study were sequenced with the Oncomine TCR Beta short-read assay on an Illumina iSeq 100. The full study included over 8 COVID-19 convalescent patients and a few SARS-CoV-2-naive healthy vaccine recipients. SARS-CoV-2 spike-specific CD4+ TCR repertoires from before and after mRNA vaccination were compared in COVID-19 convalescent patients and in infection-naive vaccine recipients. General study outcomes and caveats: Only a small number of convalescent patients were included, and no early post-infection timepoints were available, which limited the study. In healthy vaccine recipients, vaccine-induced clones were almost all SARS-CoV-2 mono-reactive, with only 1 of 255 cross-reactive with common cold coronaviruses. Marked clonal contraction was observed in both infection-induced and vaccine-induced clones at late post-vaccination timepoints, consistent with waning T cell responses.

After less than 13 days of culture, CD4+ T cells were isolated with the EasySep CD4+ T cell isolation kit. Participants received two doses of either the BNT162b2 or the mRNA-1273 mRNA SARS-CoV-2 vaccine. Negative nucleocapsid antibody results before and after vaccination confirmed that the healthy vaccine recipients had no prior SARS-CoV-2 infection. On days 3 and 7, half of the culture medium was replaced with fresh IL-2-containing medium. Each peptide stimulation condition was cultured in triplicate wells unless otherwise noted. PBMC were separated from whole blood using Ficoll-Paque Plus gradient centrifugation and were then either cryopreserved at -140C or used fresh. The QIAamp micro DNA kit was used to extract genomic DNA from the cultured CD4+ T cells. The library came from the immunoSEQ multiplex PCR assay. TCR beta CDR3 sequencing was performed on DNA from the cultured, isolated CD4+ T cells. In the source study's methods: The analysis removed non-productive TCR sequences, trimmed reads to the CDR3 region, and retained only CDR3s that were 7 or more amino acids long. Antigen-specific clonotypes were identified with the MANAFEST web app by comparing expansion in peptide wells against reference cultures. To be called positive, a clone needed expansion at FDR<0.05 compared with the reference and with all other wells, an odds ratio greater than 5, and a frequency greater than 0.1% in two replicate wells. A clonotype was called cross-reactive if it was significantly expanded both in SARS-CoV-2 spike wells and in at least one common cold coronavirus spike condition. Using the stringdist R package, CDR3 similarity was measured by Levenshtein distance, and unrooted trees were constructed with ape in R 3.6.1. TCRdb provides this immuneACCESS table in a form limited to in-frame rearrangements. Some clones are lacking; in checked studies, under half of them reflect an unresolved V gene, and why the rest are absent is not known. The V and J calls and clone size are taken from that table; D and trimming were inferred from the DNA. The sample table records 50,000 to 60,000 clones; 78% of these occur just once. The biggest ten clones account for around 4% of the sample.

Of note for this clone: The clone's antigen remains unknown. One base away there is no much larger clone; base qualities are not given.

Spanning cysteine to phenylalanine, the CDR3 consists of 15 amino acids. The CDR3 DNA has 45 bases and is translated from base 1. Here V drops 0 bases and J drops 3 bases, and the junction holds 1 base not matched to any gene. The CDR1 and CDR2 encoded by the germline V gene (reference sequence) are SGHNT and YYREEE. The input for sequencing was CD4+ T cells from PBMCs cultured without peptide, taken after COVID-19 vaccination. This chain is built from TRBV5-4 and TRBJ1-4; a stretch of 8 junction bases matches TRBD1. The clonotype was recovered from a human donor who received a COVID-19 vaccine. The sequenced DNA is TGTGCCAGCAGCTTGGCAGGGGGCCCTAATGAAAAACTGTTTTTT. It codes for CASSLAGGPNEKLFF.